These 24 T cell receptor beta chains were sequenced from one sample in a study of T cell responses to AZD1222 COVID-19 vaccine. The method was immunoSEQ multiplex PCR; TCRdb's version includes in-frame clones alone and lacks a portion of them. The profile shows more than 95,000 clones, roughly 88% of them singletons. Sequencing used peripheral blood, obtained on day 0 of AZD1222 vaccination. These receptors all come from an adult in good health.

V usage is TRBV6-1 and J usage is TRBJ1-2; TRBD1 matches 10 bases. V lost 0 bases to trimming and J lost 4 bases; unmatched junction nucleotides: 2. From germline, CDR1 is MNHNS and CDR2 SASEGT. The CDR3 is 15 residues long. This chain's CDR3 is CASSEAGTGVYGYTF. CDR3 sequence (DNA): TGTGCCAGCAGTGAAGCTGGGACAGGGGTCTATGGCTACACCTTC.

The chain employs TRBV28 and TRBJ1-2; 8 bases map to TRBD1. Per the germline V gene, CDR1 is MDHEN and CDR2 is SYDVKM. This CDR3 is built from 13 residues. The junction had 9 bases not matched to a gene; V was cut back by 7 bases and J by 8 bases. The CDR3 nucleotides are TGTGCCAGCACCCGGAGGACAGGGACGGGCTACACCTTC. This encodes CASTRRTGTGYTF.

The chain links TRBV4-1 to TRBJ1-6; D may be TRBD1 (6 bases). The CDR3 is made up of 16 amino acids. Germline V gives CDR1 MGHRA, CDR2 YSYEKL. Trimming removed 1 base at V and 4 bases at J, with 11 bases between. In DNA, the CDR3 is TGCGCCAGCAGCCAAGCGGCAGGGGCGTATAATTCACCCCTCCACTTT. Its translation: CASSQAAGAYNSPLHF.

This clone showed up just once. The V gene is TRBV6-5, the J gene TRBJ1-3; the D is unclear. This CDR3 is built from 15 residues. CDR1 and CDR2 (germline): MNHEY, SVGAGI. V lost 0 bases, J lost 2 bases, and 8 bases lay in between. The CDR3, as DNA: TGTGCCAGCAGTTACTCGTCGACGGCTGGAAACACCATATATTTT. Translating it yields CASSYSSTAGNTIYF.

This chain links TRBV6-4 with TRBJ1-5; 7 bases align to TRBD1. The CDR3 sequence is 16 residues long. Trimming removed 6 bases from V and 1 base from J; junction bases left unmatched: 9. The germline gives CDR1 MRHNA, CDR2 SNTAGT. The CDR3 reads CASRPIPTGSNQPQHF. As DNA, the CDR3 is TGTGCCAGCAGACCCATCCCGACAGGGAGCAATCAGCCCCAGCATTTT.

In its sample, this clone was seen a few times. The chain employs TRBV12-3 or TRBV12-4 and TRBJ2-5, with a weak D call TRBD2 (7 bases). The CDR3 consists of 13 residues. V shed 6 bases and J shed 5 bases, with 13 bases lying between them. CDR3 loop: CASRKGGAETQYF. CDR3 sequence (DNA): TGTGCCAGCAGAAAAGGGGGGGCGGAGACCCAGTACTTC.

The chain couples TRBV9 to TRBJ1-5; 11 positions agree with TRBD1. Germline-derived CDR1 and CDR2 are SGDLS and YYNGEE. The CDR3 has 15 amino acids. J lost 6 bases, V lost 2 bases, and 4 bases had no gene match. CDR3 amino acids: CASSVGTGGPQPQHF. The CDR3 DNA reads TGTGCCAGCAGCGTGGGGACAGGGGGGCCTCAGCCCCAGCATTTT.

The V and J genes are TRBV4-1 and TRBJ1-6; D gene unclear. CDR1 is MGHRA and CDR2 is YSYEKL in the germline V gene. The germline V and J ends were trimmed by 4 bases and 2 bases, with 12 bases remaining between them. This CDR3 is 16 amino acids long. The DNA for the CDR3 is TGCGCCAGCAGCCTCCCTCGGCAGGCCTATAATTCACCCCTCCACTTT. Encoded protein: CASSLPRQAYNSPLHF.

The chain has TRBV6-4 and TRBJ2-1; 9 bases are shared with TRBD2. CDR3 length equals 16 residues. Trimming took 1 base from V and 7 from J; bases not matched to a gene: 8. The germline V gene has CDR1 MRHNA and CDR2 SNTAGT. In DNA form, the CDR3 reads TGTGCCAGCAGTGACTTGGCGGGAGGGCCGGGGAATGAGCAGTTCTTC. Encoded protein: CASSDLAGGPGNEQFF.

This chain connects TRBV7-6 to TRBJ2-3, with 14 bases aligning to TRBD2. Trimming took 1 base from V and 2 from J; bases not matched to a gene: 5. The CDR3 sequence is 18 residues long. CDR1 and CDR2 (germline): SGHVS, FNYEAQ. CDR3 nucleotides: TGTGCCAGCAGCTTAGTGACTAGCGGGGGGGCCCCCACAGATACGCAGTATTTT. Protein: CASSLVTSGGAPTDTQYF.

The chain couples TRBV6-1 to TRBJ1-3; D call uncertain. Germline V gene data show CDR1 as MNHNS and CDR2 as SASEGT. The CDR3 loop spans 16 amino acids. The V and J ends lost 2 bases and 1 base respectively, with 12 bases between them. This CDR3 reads CASSEYVQQSGNTIYF. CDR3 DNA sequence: TGTGCCAGCAGTGAATATGTCCAACAATCTGGAAACACCATATATTTT.

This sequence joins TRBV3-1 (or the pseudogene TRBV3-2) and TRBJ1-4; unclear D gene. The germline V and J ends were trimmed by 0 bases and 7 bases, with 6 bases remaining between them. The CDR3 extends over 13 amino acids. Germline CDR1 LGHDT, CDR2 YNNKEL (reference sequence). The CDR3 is CASSQENREKLFF. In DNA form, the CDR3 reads TGTGCCAGCAGCCAAGAGAACCGTGAAAAACTGTTTTTT.

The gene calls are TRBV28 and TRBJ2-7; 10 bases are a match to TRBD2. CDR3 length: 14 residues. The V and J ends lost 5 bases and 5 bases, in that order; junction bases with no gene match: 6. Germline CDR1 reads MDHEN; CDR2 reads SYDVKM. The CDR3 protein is CASSGAGGLHEQYF. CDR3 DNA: TGTGCCAGCAGTGGAGCGGGGGGGCTCCACGAGCAGTACTTC.

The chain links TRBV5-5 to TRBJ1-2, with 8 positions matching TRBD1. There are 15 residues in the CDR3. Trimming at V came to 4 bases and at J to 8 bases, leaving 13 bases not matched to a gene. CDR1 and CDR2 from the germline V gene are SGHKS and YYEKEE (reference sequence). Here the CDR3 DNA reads TGTGCCAGCAGCCAGGGACAGGCCGGTTCGTGGGGCTACACCTTC. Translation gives CASSQGQAGSWGYTF.

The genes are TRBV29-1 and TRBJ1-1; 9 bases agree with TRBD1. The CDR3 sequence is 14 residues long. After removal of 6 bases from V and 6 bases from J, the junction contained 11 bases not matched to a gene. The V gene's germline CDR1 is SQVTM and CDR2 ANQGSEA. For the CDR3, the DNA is TGCAGCGTGGCTAGCGGGACAGGGAGCCCTGAAGCTTTCTTT. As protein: CSVASGTGSPEAFF.

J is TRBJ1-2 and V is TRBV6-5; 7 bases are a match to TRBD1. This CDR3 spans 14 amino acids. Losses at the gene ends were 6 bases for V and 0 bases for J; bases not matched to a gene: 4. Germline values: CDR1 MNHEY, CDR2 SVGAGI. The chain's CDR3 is CASRPGQTNYGYTF. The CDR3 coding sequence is TGTGCCAGCAGGCCGGGACAGACTAACTATGGCTACACCTTC.

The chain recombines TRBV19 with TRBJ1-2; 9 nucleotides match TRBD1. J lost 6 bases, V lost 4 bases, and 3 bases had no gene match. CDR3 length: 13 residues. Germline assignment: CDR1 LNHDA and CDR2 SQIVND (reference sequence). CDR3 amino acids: CASSTDRGHGYTF. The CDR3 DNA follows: TGTGCCAGTAGTACGGACAGGGGCCATGGCTACACCTTC.

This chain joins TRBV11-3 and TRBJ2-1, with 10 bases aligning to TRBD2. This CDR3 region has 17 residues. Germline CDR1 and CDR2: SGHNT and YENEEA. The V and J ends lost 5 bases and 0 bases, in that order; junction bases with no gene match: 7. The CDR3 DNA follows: TGTGCCAGCAGCCCGGGGACTAGCGTTAGCTCCTACAATGAGCAGTTCTTC. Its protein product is CASSPGTSVSSYNEQFF.

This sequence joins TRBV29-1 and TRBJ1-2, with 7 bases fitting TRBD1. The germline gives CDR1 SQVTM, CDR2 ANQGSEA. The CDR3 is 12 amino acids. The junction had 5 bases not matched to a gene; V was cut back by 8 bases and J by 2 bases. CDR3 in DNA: TGCAGCAGCGGACAGGCCAACTATGGCTACACCTTC. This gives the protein CSSGQANYGYTF.

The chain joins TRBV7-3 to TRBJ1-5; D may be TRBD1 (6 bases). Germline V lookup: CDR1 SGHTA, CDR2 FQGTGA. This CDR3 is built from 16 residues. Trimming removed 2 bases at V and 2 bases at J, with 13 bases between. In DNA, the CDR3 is TGTGCCAGCAGCTTATGGGACAAAAAAGGCAATCAGCCCCAGCATTTT. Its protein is CASSLWDKKGNQPQHF.

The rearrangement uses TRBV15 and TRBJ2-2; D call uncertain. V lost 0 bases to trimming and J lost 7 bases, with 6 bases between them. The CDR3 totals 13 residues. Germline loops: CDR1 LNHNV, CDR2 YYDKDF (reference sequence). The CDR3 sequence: CATSRDLGGELFF. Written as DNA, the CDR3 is TGTGCCACCAGCAGAGATCTAGGCGGGGAGCTGTTTTTT.

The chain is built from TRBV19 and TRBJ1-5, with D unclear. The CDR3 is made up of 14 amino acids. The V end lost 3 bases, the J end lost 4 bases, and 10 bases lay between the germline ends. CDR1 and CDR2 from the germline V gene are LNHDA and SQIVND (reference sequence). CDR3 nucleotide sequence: TGTGCCAGTAGTATCCCAACGGGGAATCAGCCCCAGCATTTT. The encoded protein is CASSIPTGNQPQHF.

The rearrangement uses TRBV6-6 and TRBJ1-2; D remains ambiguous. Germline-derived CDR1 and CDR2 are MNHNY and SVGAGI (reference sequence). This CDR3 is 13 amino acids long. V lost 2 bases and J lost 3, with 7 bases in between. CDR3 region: CASSYLKDYGYTF. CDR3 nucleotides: TGTGCCAGCAGTTACCTCAAAGACTATGGCTACACCTTC.

Here the CDR3 reads CATGGAGQRPHEQYF. The CDR3 DNA reads TGTGCCACCGGGGGGGCGGGCCAAAGGCCCCACGAGCAGTACTTC. V gene TRBV15 combines with J gene TRBJ2-7; D possibly corresponds to TRBD2 (7 bases). Germline-derived CDR1 and CDR2 are LNHNV and YYDKDF (reference sequence). The CDR3 is 15 residues long. Trimming left V 8 bases short and J 5 bases short, with 22 bases between.